The present TCR beta chain was sequenced within a study of shared clonotypes between healthy human individuals. Study-wide context: Plates per donor: three CD4 naive, three CD4 memory, two CD8 naive, one CD8 memory. Regarding the study as a whole: Generally, naive subsets (rather than memory subsets) showed larger estimated richness.

Authors' methods: Junction-only sequences produced by ImmunoSEQ had no quality scores, so filtering differed. Using immunoSEQ multiplex PCR, the repertoire was profiled, and TCRdb retains in-frame clones only, with some absent. For V, J and clone size, that table is used; D and trimming come from the DNA. The sample holds roughly 2.2 million clones, around 93% seen once. In the case of this clone: The antigen is unknown.

This receptor was taken from a man in his late teens or twenties in good health. Some clones in this sample may be carry-over from other donors' samples. Sequenced material: naive CD4+ T cells from PBMCs. The sample's subset: CD45RA+ positively selected.

The CDR3: CAITSGGGSYNEQFF. In nucleotides, the CDR3 is TGTGCCATCACTAGCGGGGGGGGCTCCTACAATGAGCAGTTCTTC. V usage is TRBV10-3 and J usage is TRBJ2-1, with 12 bases identical to TRBD2. Germline lookup yields CDR1 ENHRY and CDR2 SYGVKD. The CDR3 totals 15 residues. Unmatched junction bases numbered 1, after V lost 7 bases and J lost 0 bases.